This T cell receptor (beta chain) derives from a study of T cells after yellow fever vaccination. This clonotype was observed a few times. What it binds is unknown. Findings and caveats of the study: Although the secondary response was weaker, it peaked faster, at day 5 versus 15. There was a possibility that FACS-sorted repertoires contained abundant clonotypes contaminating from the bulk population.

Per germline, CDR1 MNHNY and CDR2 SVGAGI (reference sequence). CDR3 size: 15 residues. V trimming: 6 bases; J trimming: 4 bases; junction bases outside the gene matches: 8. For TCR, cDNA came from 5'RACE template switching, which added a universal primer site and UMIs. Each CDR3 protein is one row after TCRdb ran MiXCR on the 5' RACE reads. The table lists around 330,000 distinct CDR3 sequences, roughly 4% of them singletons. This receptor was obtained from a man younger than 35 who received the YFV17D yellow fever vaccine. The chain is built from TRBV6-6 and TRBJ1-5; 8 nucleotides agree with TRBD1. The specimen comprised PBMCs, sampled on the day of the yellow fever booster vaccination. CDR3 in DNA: TGTGCCAGCAGCCTGACAGGGGCAGGGAATCAGCCCCAGCATTTT. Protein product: CASSLTGAGNQPQHF.